Listed here are 15 T cell receptor beta chains from one sample, sequenced in a study of blood T cell repertoires in COVID-19. TCRdb's copy holds only in-frame clones and misses some; the assay was immunoSEQ multiplex PCR. The sample carries 150,000 to 200,000 clones, 80% to 90% recorded once. Material: peripheral blood. All receptors derive from a woman in her fifties or sixties with COVID-19, enrolled during active disease.

The chain uses TRBV30 and TRBJ1-5; no firm D call. Trimming shortened V by 5 bases and J by 7 bases, and 15 bases separated the two germline ends. The CDR3 is made up of 13 amino acids. Germline V gene data show CDR1 as GTSNPN and CDR2 as SVGIG (reference sequence). CDR3 sequence: CAWSGSSDQPQHF. The CDR3 DNA reads TGTGCCTGGTCGGGAAGCAGTGACCAGCCCCAGCATTTT.

The chain joins TRBV14 to TRBJ2-5; D perhaps matches TRBD1 (5 bases). The CDR3 spans 13 residues. Germline V CDR1 and CDR2: SGHDN, FVKESK. With 2 bases removed from V and 2 bases from J, the gap between germline ends came to 6 bases. In DNA form, the CDR3 reads TGTGCCAGCAGCCAATACAGGCAAGAGACCCAGTACTTC. Its protein product is CASSQYRQETQYF.

This clone was counted once. The genes are TRBV5-5 and TRBJ2-5; D might be TRBD2 (5 bases). Trimming left V 1 base short and J 4 bases short, with 23 bases between. The CDR3 is 18 residues long. Germline lookup yields CDR1 SGHKS and CDR2 YYEKEE (reference sequence). The CDR3, as DNA: TGTGCCAGCAGCTTGCCCGAGGGAACTTATTGGGCCCGAGAGACCCAGTACTTC. This gives the protein CASSLPEGTYWARETQYF.

This sequence joins TRBV4-1 and TRBJ1-2; D is unclear. Trimming cost V 2 bases and J 3 bases, with 7 bases left between them. Germline CDR1 is MGHRA and CDR2 is YSYEKL. The length of the CDR3 is 13 residues. Here the CDR3 reads CASSQRGYYGYTF. DNA of the CDR3: TGCGCCAGCAGCCAACGAGGATACTATGGCTACACCTTC.

This sequence joins TRBV19 and TRBJ2-5; D ambiguous. Trimming pared 1 base from V and 7 bases from J, leaving 13 bases between. Per the germline V gene, CDR1 is LNHDA and CDR2 is SQIVND (reference sequence). CDR3 length equals 14 residues. CDR3 nucleotide sequence: TGTGCCAGTAGTATAGGACAACTCGTGGGGACCCAGTACTTC. Translation gives CASSIGQLVGTQYF.

This rearrangement joins TRBV7-2 to TRBJ2-7; tentative D call: TRBD2 (6 bases). The V gene's germline CDR1 is SGHTA and CDR2 FQGNSA. V was trimmed by 6 bases and J by 3 bases, leaving 12 bases between them. This CDR3 contains 13 residues. The CDR3 DNA sequence: TGTGCCAGCAGTCGCCTCGGGGGCTACGAGCAGTACTTC. Protein sequence: CASSRLGGYEQYF.

J is TRBJ1-4 and V is TRBV11-3; 7 nucleotides align to TRBD1. The germline V gene encodes CDR1 SGHNT and CDR2 YENEEA. The CDR3 has 14 residues. With V trimmed by 5 bases and J by 8 bases, 8 bases remained unmatched. CDR3 amino acids: CASSPDRFREKLFF. CDR3 DNA sequence: TGTGCCAGCAGCCCGGACAGGTTTAGGGAAAAACTGTTTTTT.

V is TRBV2 and J is TRBJ2-7; D may be TRBD2 (7 bases). CDR3 length: 12 residues. The germline CDR1 and CDR2 sequences are SNHLY and FYNNEI. V shed 7 bases and J shed 4 bases, with 11 bases lying between them. CDR3 protein: CASKGGAYEQYF. CDR3 in DNA: TGTGCCAGCAAAGGGGGGGCGTACGAGCAGTACTTC.

The chain combines TRBV5-1 with TRBJ2-4; TRBD2 might be the D (6 bases). The germline V gene encodes CDR1 SGHRS and CDR2 YFSETQ. This CDR3 region has 15 residues. V lost 0 bases, J lost 7 bases, and 14 bases lay in between. The CDR3 DNA is TGCGCCAGCAGCTTGGGACCGGGACTCGGGAACATTCAGTACTTC. This translates into CASSLGPGLGNIQYF.

The chain has TRBV30 and TRBJ2-2, with TRBD2 matching over 9 bases. The V segment lost 3 bases and the J segment 0 bases; nucleotides outside the gene matches: 2. The germline V gene has CDR1 GTSNPN and CDR2 SVGIG (reference sequence). This CDR3 region has 15 residues. CDR3 in amino acids: CAWRTSGTNTGELFF. CDR3 in DNA: TGTGCCTGGAGGACTAGCGGAACGAACACCGGGGAGCTGTTTTTT.

The genes are TRBV11-2 and TRBJ2-7; 12 nucleotides line up with TRBD2. Germline V gene lookup returns CDR1 SGHAT and CDR2 FQNNGV. Trimming at V came to 4 bases and at J to 1 base, leaving 2 bases not matched to a gene. The CDR3 consists of 15 residues. In DNA, the CDR3 is TGTGCCAGCAGCTACGGGACTAGCGGGTCCTACGAGCAGTACTTC. This gives the protein CASSYGTSGSYEQYF.

V and J are TRBV6-4 and TRBJ2-1, with TRBD2 matching 9 bases. After removal of 6 bases from V and 5 bases from J, the junction contained 17 bases not matched to a gene. Germline-derived CDR1 and CDR2 are MRHNA and SNTAGT. CDR3 length: 18 amino acids. This chain's CDR3 is CASRPTSGPIRGNNEQFF. The CDR3 DNA follows: TGTGCCAGCAGGCCGACTAGCGGTCCCATAAGGGGCAACAATGAGCAGTTCTTC.

This rearrangement joins TRBV15 to TRBJ1-1; possibly TRBD1 for D (6 bases). V lost 3 bases to trimming and J lost 6 bases, with 17 bases between them. Germline lookup yields CDR1 LNHNV and CDR2 YYDKDF (reference sequence). CDR3 length equals 15 residues. CDR3 region: CATSRTRQVVAEAFF. CDR3 nucleotide sequence: TGTGCCACCAGCAGGACAAGACAGGTGGTCGCTGAAGCTTTCTTT.

Here the CDR3 DNA reads TGCGCCAGCAGCCTAACTAGCGTCCAAGAGACCCAGTACTTC. It encodes CASSLTSVQETQYF. This chain links TRBV4-1 with TRBJ2-5; TRBD2 matches at 7 bases. Germline CDR1 reads MGHRA; CDR2 reads YSYEKL. V lost 4 bases, J lost 1 base, and 3 bases stayed unmatched. The CDR3 spans 14 residues.

The chain uses TRBV30 and TRBJ2-1; 8 positions agree with TRBD1. The CDR3 has 15 residues. Per the germline V gene, CDR1 is GTSNPN and CDR2 is SVGIG (reference sequence). V was pared by 0 bases and J by 7 bases, with 8 bases of the junction left unmatched. CDR3 loop: CAWSVGQGEYNEQFF. CDR3 DNA: TGTGCCTGGAGTGTAGGACAGGGTGAATATAATGAGCAGTTCTTC. The variable domain in full, with the rest retrieved from reference TRBV30 and TRBJ2-1, is SQTIHQWPATLVQPVGSPLSLECTVEGTSNPNLYWYRQAAGRGLQLLFYSVGIGQISSEVPQNLSASRPQDRQFILSSKKLLLSDSGFYLCAWSVGQGEYNEQFFGPGTRLTVL.